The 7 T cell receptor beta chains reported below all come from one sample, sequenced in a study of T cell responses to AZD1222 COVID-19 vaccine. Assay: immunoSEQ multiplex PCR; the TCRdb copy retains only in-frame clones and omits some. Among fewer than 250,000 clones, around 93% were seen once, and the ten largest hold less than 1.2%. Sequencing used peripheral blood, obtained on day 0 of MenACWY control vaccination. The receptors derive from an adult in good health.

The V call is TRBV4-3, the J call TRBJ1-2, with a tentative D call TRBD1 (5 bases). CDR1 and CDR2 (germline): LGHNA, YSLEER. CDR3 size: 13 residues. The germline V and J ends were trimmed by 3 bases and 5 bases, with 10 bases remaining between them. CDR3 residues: CASSQGDGYGYTF. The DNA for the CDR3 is TGCGCCAGCAGCCAGGGGGACGGGTATGGCTACACCTTC.

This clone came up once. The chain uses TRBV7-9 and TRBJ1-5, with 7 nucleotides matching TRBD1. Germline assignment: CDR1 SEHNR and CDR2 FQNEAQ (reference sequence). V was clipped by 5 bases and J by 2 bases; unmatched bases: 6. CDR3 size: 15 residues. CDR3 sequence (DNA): TGTGCCAGCAGCCGAGGGGACAGTGGCAATCAGCCCCAGCATTTT. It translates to CASSRGDSGNQPQHF.

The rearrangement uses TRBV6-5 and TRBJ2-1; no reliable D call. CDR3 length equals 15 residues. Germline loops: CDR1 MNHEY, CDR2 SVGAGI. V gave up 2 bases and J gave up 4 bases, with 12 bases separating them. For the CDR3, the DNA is TGTGCCAGCAGTTACGCTCTATCAGATTACAATGAGCAGTTCTTC. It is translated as CASSYALSDYNEQFF.

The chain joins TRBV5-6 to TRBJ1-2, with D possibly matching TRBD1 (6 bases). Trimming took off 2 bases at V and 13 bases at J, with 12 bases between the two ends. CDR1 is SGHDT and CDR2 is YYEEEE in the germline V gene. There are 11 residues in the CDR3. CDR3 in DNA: TGTGCCAGCAGCTTTACACAGGGCCTCACCTTC. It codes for CASSFTQGLTF.

CDR3 nucleotide sequence: TGCGCCAGCACCGGAGGGATTAGAGGCTCCTACAATGAGCAGTTCTTC. This sequence encodes CASTGGIRGSYNEQFF. The V gene is TRBV10-1, the J gene TRBJ2-1; possible D gene TRBD2, 6 bases. Trimming left V 7 bases short and J 0 bases short, with 16 bases between. The CDR3 runs 16 residues. Germline assignment: CDR1 WNHNN and CDR2 SYGVQD (reference sequence).

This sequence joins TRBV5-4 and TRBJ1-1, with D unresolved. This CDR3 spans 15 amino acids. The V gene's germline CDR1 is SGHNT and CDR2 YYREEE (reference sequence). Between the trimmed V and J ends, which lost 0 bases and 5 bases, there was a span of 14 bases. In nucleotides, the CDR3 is TGTGCCAGCAGCTTGGACCAGAGGGTTGGAACTGAAGCTTTCTTT. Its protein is CASSLDQRVGTEAFF.

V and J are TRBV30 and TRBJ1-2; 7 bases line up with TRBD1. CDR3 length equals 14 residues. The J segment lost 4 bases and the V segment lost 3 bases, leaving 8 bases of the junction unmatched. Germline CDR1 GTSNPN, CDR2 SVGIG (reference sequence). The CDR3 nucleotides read TGTGCCTGGAGCCCCCGGGGACAGTTCTATGGCTACACCTTC. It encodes CAWSPRGQFYGYTF.